The 32 T cell receptor beta chains reported below all come from one sample, sequenced in a study of blood T cells in healthy people across ages. Through a sample-barcoded 5' primer and a J-beta primer mix, a second PCR was run for about 6 to 12 cycles. MiXCR, run by TCRdb on the 5' RACE reads, gives a single entry per CDR3 protein. The sample comprises some 1.5 million distinct CDR3 sequences, about 30% of which are singletons, and roughly 8.2% rests with the top ten. Specimen: blood. The receptors originated from a woman in her twenties or thirties in good health.

The chain uses TRBV4-2 and TRBJ1-2; weak D call: TRBD1 (5 bases). CDR1 LGHNA and CDR2 YNFKEQ come from the germline V gene. The V gene lost 4 bases and the J gene lost 2 bases, with 17 bases spanning the gap. This CDR3 has 16 residues. For the CDR3, the DNA is TGTGCCAGCAGCCCCGCCGTGGTAGGGGAAAACTATGGCTACACCTTC. Amino acid sequence: CASSPAVVGENYGYTF.

This chain joins TRBV7-8 and TRBJ1-2; D might be TRBD1 (5 bases). Looked up from germline, CDR1 is SGHVS and CDR2 is FQNEAQ. The germline V and J ends were trimmed by 4 bases and 6 bases, with 18 bases remaining between them. This CDR3 contains 15 residues. CDR3 sequence (DNA): TGTGCCAGCAGCTCCGGGCGGTTAGGGGTGAATGGCTACACCTTC. Translation gives CASSSGRLGVNGYTF.

J is TRBJ2-5 and V is TRBV5-5; D may be TRBD1 (7 bases). The CDR3 totals 16 residues. The V end was cut by 4 bases, the J end by 6 bases, with 22 bases between. Germline CDR1 reads SGHKS; CDR2 reads YYEKEE (reference sequence). CDR3 sequence: CASSQGSEGAGQTQYF. The CDR3 DNA is TGTGCCAGCAGCCAAGGATCGGAGGGGGCGGGCCAGACCCAGTACTTC.

This clonotype was observed at least ten times. The CDR3 loop is CASSPSLAGNQPQHF. The CDR3 DNA follows: TGTGCCAGCAGCCCCAGTCTAGCTGGCAATCAGCCCCAGCATTTT. J is TRBJ1-5 and V is TRBV9; D gene uncertain. Germline CDR1 SGDLS, CDR2 YYNGEE. There are 15 residues in the CDR3. V was cut by 4 bases and J by 2 bases, with 13 bases left in between.

Regarding this clonotype: It may be a read error: a sequence one base away is much more abundant. This chain connects TRBV29-1 to TRBJ2-7, with a tentative D call TRBD1 (6 bases). Germline CDR1 reads SQVTM; CDR2 reads ANQGSEA. V lost 7 bases, J lost 6 bases, and 25 bases lay in between. There are 15 residues in the CDR3. CDR3 residues: CSAWNPGQLIREQYF. CDR3 DNA sequence: TGCAGCGCATGGAATCCGGGACAACTCATCCGCGAGCAGTACTTC.

This clonotype was seen just once. The gene calls are TRBV11-2 and TRBJ2-6; D is possibly TRBD1 (6 bases). The CDR3 is 16 amino acids. Germline CDR1 is SGHAT and CDR2 is FQNNGV. The V and J ends lost 5 bases and 1 base respectively, with 12 bases between them. The CDR3 DNA sequence: TGTGCCAGCAGCCGCCTAGGACAGTCTGGGGCCAACGTCCTGACTTTC. Its protein product is CASSRLGQSGANVLTF.

The chain has TRBV7-6 and TRBJ2-1; TRBD2 matches at 9 bases. V shed 5 bases and J 0 bases; nucleotides not matched to a gene: 23. Germline V gene sequence: CDR1 SGHVS, CDR2 FNYEAQ. This CDR3 has 22 amino acids. CDR3 loop: CASSKNVGWVSGSDSSYNEQFF. The CDR3 nucleotides are TGTGCCAGCAGCAAAAACGTGGGTTGGGTTAGCGGGAGCGATAGCTCCTACAATGAGCAGTTCTTC.

This CDR3 is CSTDSDRGRTYGYTF. Written as DNA, the CDR3 is TGCAGCACAGATTCGGACAGGGGGCGAACCTATGGCTACACCTTC. The chain combines TRBV20-1 with TRBJ1-2, with 11 bases lining up with TRBD1. The CDR3 is 15 residues long. Germline loops: CDR1 DFQATT, CDR2 SNEGSKA (reference sequence).

This CDR3 is CASSQASGPRGEQYF. As DNA, the CDR3 is TGTGCCAGCAGCCAAGCTAGCGGGCCGAGGGGCGAGCAGTACTTC. This rearrangement joins TRBV14 to TRBJ2-7; 8 bases match TRBD2. Germline V CDR1 and CDR2: SGHDN, FVKESK. Losses at the gene ends were 1 base for V and 6 bases for J; bases not matched to a gene: 8. The CDR3 is made up of 15 amino acids.

This clonotype occurred many times. V gene TRBV20-1 combines with J gene TRBJ1-2; 7 bases map to TRBD1. The CDR3 length is 12 residues. Germline CDR1 DFQATT, CDR2 SNEGSKA (reference sequence). The J segment lost 8 bases and the V segment lost 6 bases, leaving 9 bases of the junction unmatched. Here the CDR3 reads CSAGGQNSGYTF. CDR3 in DNA: TGCAGTGCGGGGGGACAGAATAGCGGCTACACCTTC.

The rearrangement links TRBV4-1 to TRBJ2-1, with 9 bases fitting TRBD2. The CDR3 has 16 amino acids. Per the germline V gene, CDR1 is MGHRA and CDR2 is YSYEKL. V lost 6 bases, J lost 4 bases, and 10 bases stayed unmatched. CDR3 nucleotide sequence: TGCGCCAGCAGGCAGGGAGACCTAGCGGGATACAATGAGCAGTTCTTC. It translates to CASRQGDLAGYNEQFF.

As to this clonotype: A read error may account for a junction end that differs from germline. The chain combines TRBV5-5 with TRBJ1-2, with D maybe TRBD1 (5 bases). The CDR3 is 12 amino acids. The V gene's germline CDR1 is SGHKS and CDR2 YYEKEE (reference sequence). The CDR3 loop is CARSLEGYGYTF. CDR3 DNA sequence: TGTGCCAGAAGCTTGGAGGGGTATGGCTACACCTTC.

This clonotype was counted many times. V usage is TRBV5-1 and J usage is TRBJ2-7; a weak D match, TRBD1 (6 bases). Germline V gene data show CDR1 as SGHRS and CDR2 as YFSETQ. The CDR3 has 14 amino acids. Trimming removed 5 bases at V and 2 bases at J, with 14 bases between. CDR3 sequence (DNA): TGCGCCAGCAGGCCGACAGGACCAACCTACGAGCAGTACTTC. As protein: CASRPTGPTYEQYF.

The DNA of the CDR3 is TGTGCCAGCAGTCCCAATCAGGGGATGAACACTGAAGCTTTCTTT. Its translation is CASSPNQGMNTEAFF. The J gene is TRBJ1-1, the V gene TRBV12-3 or TRBV12-4; D perhaps matches TRBD1 (6 bases). The CDR3 covers 15 residues. Trimming stripped 5 bases from V and 0 bases from J, with 13 bases between.

This clonotype has a count of ten or more. This chain joins TRBV7-2 and TRBJ1-1; D perhaps matches TRBD1 (5 bases). Germline lookup yields CDR1 SGHTA and CDR2 FQGNSA. The CDR3 covers 13 residues. V was pared by 4 bases and J by 3 bases, with 9 bases between. CDR3 DNA sequence: TGTGCCAGCAGCTGGCAGGGTTACACTGAAGCTTTCTTT. It specifies CASSWQGYTEAFF.

The chain is built from TRBV4-3 and TRBJ1-1; D remains unclear. Trimming pared 1 base from V and 4 bases from J, leaving 10 bases between. The germline gives CDR1 LGHNA, CDR2 YSLEER. This CDR3 contains 14 residues. The CDR3, as DNA: TGCGCCAGCAGCCAAGGTCGGGGTTTCACTGAAGCTTTCTTT. Translation gives CASSQGRGFTEAFF.

This clonotype was picked up a small number of times. The V gene is TRBV6-1, the J gene TRBJ2-5; the D is unclear. V was clipped by 1 base and J by 6 bases, with 15 bases between them. The CDR3 extends over 15 amino acids. Per germline, CDR1 MNHNS and CDR2 SASEGT. The CDR3 reads CASSEGSRVTQTQYF. CDR3 sequence (DNA): TGTGCCAGCAGTGAAGGGAGTAGGGTTACACAGACCCAGTACTTC.

This clonotype was observed once. The chain combines TRBV3-1 with TRBJ1-2, with D possibly being TRBD1 (6 bases). Germline V gives CDR1 LGHDT, CDR2 YNNKEL (reference sequence). The CDR3 consists of 16 residues. Between the trimmed V and J ends, which lost 2 bases and 8 bases, there was a span of 21 bases. The CDR3 loop reads CASSQRGYGGREGYTF. CDR3 nucleotide sequence: TGTGCCAGCAGCCAACGAGGGTATGGGGGGCGCGAGGGCTACACCTTC. Complete variable domain (other parts from reference TRBV3-1 and TRBJ1-2): DTAVSQTPKYLVTQMGNDKSIKCEQNLGHDTMYWYKQDSKKFLKIMFSYNNKELIINETVPNRFSPKSPDKAHLNLHINSLELGDSAVYFCASSQRGYGGREGYTFGSGTRLTVV.

This clonotype was observed at least ten times. The chain links TRBV20-1 to TRBJ2-7; the D gene is possibly TRBD1 (6 bases). This CDR3 contains 12 residues. CDR1 and CDR2 (germline): DFQATT, SNEGSKA (reference sequence). The germline V and J ends were trimmed by 2 bases and 3 bases, with 8 bases remaining between them. DNA for the CDR3: TGCAGTGCTAGAAAGGACAGCTACGAGCAGTACTTC. Encoded protein: CSARKDSYEQYF.

There are a few counts of this clonotype. The rearrangement links TRBV29-1 to TRBJ1-1; 8 nucleotides match TRBD1. The CDR3 has 13 residues. Germline CDR1 and CDR2: SQVTM and ANQGSEA. J was trimmed by 3 bases and V by 7 bases; bases with no gene match: 7. CDR3 nucleotides: TGCAGCGCTGCCGAGACAGGGGACACTGAAGCTTTCTTT. This sequence encodes CSAAETGDTEAFF.

This clonotype was counted many times. The V and J genes are TRBV2 and TRBJ2-7; D call uncertain. The CDR3 totals 13 residues. The V end lost 3 bases, the J end lost 4 bases, and 10 bases lay between the germline ends. Germline V lookup: CDR1 SNHLY, CDR2 FYNNEI. In nucleotides, the CDR3 is TGTGCCAGCAGTGATGTCGGGTCGTACGAGCAGTACTTC. Translated, it gives CASSDVGSYEQYF.

The sample holds many counts of this clonotype. The chain employs TRBV3-1 and TRBJ2-1; unclear D gene. The CDR3 totals 11 residues. Germline V lookup: CDR1 LGHDT, CDR2 YNNKEL (reference sequence). Trimming removed 1 base from V and 8 bases from J, with 3 bases in between. In DNA, the CDR3 is TGTGCCAGCAGCCAAGTCGATGAGCAGTTCTTC. Translated, it gives CASSQVDEQFF.

This clonotype was seen ten or more times. This chain connects TRBV29-1 to TRBJ2-1; 10 nucleotides agree with TRBD2. The CDR3 is made up of 13 amino acids. The germline V gene has CDR1 SQVTM and CDR2 ANQGSEA. Losses at the gene ends were 6 bases for V and 7 bases for J; bases not matched to a gene: 6. CDR3 nucleotides: TGCAGCGTGCCGACTAGCGGGCCTAATGAGCAGTTCTTC. It codes for CSVPTSGPNEQFF.

Only a few counts were recorded for this clonotype. The V gene is TRBV2, the J gene TRBJ1-6; weak D call: TRBD1 (5 bases). Deletions cut 4 bases from V and 8 bases from J, with 12 bases between. The CDR3 extends over 14 amino acids. The V gene's germline CDR1 is SNHLY and CDR2 FYNNEI. The CDR3 nucleotides are TGTGCCAGCAGTGTGGGAGGGGCCGATTCACCCCTCCACTTT. Encoded protein: CASSVGGADSPLHF. Complete variable domain (other parts from reference TRBV2 and TRBJ1-6): EPEVTQTPSHQVTQMGQEVILRCVPISNHLYFYWYRQILGQKVEFLVSFYNNEISEKSEIFDDQFSVERPDGSNFTLKIRSTKLEDSAMYFCASSVGGADSPLHFGNGTRLTVT.

The rearrangement uses TRBV7-3 and TRBJ2-5; D gene uncertain. The J call may be mistaken, given a closer DNA end match to TRBJ2-1. The CDR3 contains 13 residues. In germline, CDR1 is SGHTA, CDR2 FQGTGA. CDR3 DNA sequence: TGTGCCAGCAGCTTAGGCCCTCAAGAGACCCAGTTCTTC. Its translation is CASSLGPQETQFF.

The V and J genes are TRBV5-1 and TRBJ1-1; 7 bases agree with TRBD1. This CDR3 is 13 amino acids long. CDR1 and CDR2 (germline): SGHRS, YFSETQ. The V segment lost 4 bases and the J segment 8 bases; nucleotides outside the gene matches: 8. The CDR3 loop reads CASSPLGDSEAFF. The CDR3 nucleotides are TGCGCCAGCAGCCCCTTAGGGGACAGCGAAGCTTTCTTT.

The rearrangement joins TRBV20-1 to TRBJ1-1, with 7 nucleotides matching TRBD1. The CDR3 covers 11 residues. Germline CDR1 and CDR2: DFQATT and SNEGSKA (reference sequence). CDR3 nucleotides: TGCAGCGTACGACAGGGCACTGAAGCTTTCTTT. Translated: CSVRQGTEAFF.

The chain has TRBV20-1 and TRBJ2-7, with D maybe TRBD1 (6 bases). This CDR3 region has 13 residues. Trimming left V 6 bases short and J 1 base short, with 13 bases between. Germline V gene data show CDR1 as DFQATT and CDR2 as SNEGSKA (reference sequence). The DNA for the CDR3 is TGCAGTGCCGAGGGGGAAACTTCCTACGAGCAGTACTTC. Translating it yields CSAEGETSYEQYF.

V gene TRBV10-3 combines with J gene TRBJ2-1; tentative D call: TRBD2 (6 bases). The DNA end lines up better with TRBJ2-7; the J call may be wrong. This CDR3 has 14 residues. Germline CDR1 is ENHRY and CDR2 is SYGVKD. CDR3 DNA sequence: TGTGCCATCGGGGACTTCAGCTCCTACAATGAGCAGTACTTC. It codes for CAIGDFSSYNEQYF.

This clonotype was counted only a few times. The rearrangement uses TRBV5-1 and TRBJ2-2, with 10 nucleotides matching TRBD2. CDR3 length equals 14 residues. Germline CDR1 is SGHRS and CDR2 is YFSETQ. Unmatched junction bases numbered 5, after V lost 1 base and J lost 11 bases. The CDR3 region is CASSLTSGVRELFF. CDR3 DNA sequence: TGCGCCAGCAGCTTGACTAGCGGGGTGCGTGAGCTGTTTTTT.

This clonotype was counted at least ten times. The genes are TRBV6-1 and TRBJ2-5; 7 nucleotides line up with TRBD1. CDR3 length equals 13 residues. V lost 8 bases to trimming and J lost 4 bases; unmatched junction nucleotides: 7. In germline, CDR1 is MNHNS, CDR2 SASEGT. Here the CDR3 DNA reads TGTGCCAGCGGCCGGGACAGAGGAGAGACCCAGTACTTC. Amino acids: CASGRDRGETQYF.

The genes are TRBV7-2 and TRBJ2-1; TRBD1 aligns across 9 bases. After removal of 5 bases from V and 3 bases from J, the junction contained 11 bases not matched to a gene. The germline V gene has CDR1 SGHTA and CDR2 FQGNSA. The CDR3 loop spans 17 amino acids. The CDR3 sequence: CASSPRPGQGGYNEQFF. The CDR3, as DNA: TGTGCCAGCAGCCCTCGCCCGGGACAGGGAGGCTACAATGAGCAGTTCTTC.